A selection of T cell receptor beta chains follows, all from one sample in a study of identical twins. In TCRdb, the 5' RACE reads were re-called with MiXCR into one record per CDR3 protein. The data hold approximately 680,000 distinct CDR3 sequences, with 7.1% observed a single time. The sample also formed part of further work on yellow fever vaccine responses in identical twins.

The sequencing sample was made of PBMCs. These receptors were taken from a woman in her late teens or twenties in good health. CDR3s include the opening cysteine and the closing phenylalanine or tryptophan. The order of the fields is clone size, V gene, J gene, D gene, CDR3 protein, CDR3 DNA. A D gene is named only where the DNA matches it firmly. Expanded clones get a size class; other rows say once, few or many, or leave the size out.

abundance: many; v_gene: TRBV29-1; j_gene: TRBJ2-1; d_gene: NA; CDR3aa: CSVSTSGVGYNEQFF; CDR3nt: TGCAGCGTTTCTACGAGCGGAGTTGGGTACAATGAGCAGTTCTTC
abundance: many; v_gene: TRBV5-6; j_gene: TRBJ2-3; d_gene: TRBD1; CDR3aa: CASTDPGQGPDTQYF; CDR3nt: TGTGCCAGCACCGATCCGGGACAGGGACCAGATACGCAGTATTTT
abundance: NA; v_gene: TRBV12-3/TRBV12-4; j_gene: TRBJ2-1; d_gene: TRBD2; CDR3aa: CAICLAGGTSRLGNEQFF; CDR3nt: TGTGCCATCTGTTTAGCGGGAGGGACTAGCCGCCTGGGGAATGAGCAGTTCTTC
abundance: NA; v_gene: TRBV5-1; j_gene: TRBJ2-5; d_gene: TRBD2; CDR3aa: CASSLRASGRAGETQYF; CDR3nt: TGCGCCAGCAGCTTGAGGGCTAGCGGGAGGGCCGGGGAGACCCAGTACTTC
abundance: NA; v_gene: TRBV15; j_gene: TRBJ1-3; d_gene: NA; CDR3aa: CATSRDNAGGGNTIYF; CDR3nt: TGTGCCACCAGCAGAGATAACGCAGGTGGGGGAAACACCATATATTTT
abundance: many; v_gene: TRBV24-1; j_gene: TRBJ2-1; d_gene: TRBD1; CDR3aa: CATSDSQGGFGNEQFF; CDR3nt: TGTGCCACCAGTGATTCACAGGGGGGATTCGGAAATGAGCAGTTCTTC
abundance: NA; v_gene: TRBV11-2; j_gene: TRBJ2-3; d_gene: TRBD2; CDR3aa: CASSSAGVRTDTQYF; CDR3nt: TGTGCCAGCAGCTCAGCGGGAGTACGAACAGATACGCAGTATTTT
abundance: NA; v_gene: TRBV7-8; j_gene: TRBJ2-1; d_gene: NA; CDR3aa: CACSFASSYNEQFF; CDR3nt: TGTGCCTGCAGCTTCGCGAGCTCCTACAATGAGCAGTTCTTC
abundance: NA; v_gene: TRBV29-1; j_gene: TRBJ2-1; d_gene: TRBD2; CDR3aa: CSVDGTSINEQFF; CDR3nt: TGCAGCGTTGATGGGACTAGCATCAATGAGCAGTTCTTC
abundance: few; v_gene: TRBV7-3; j_gene: TRBJ2-1; d_gene: TRBD2; CDR3aa: CASSLNSGLAMKQFF; CDR3nt: TGTGCCAGCAGCTTAAATTCGGGACTAGCGATGAAGCAGTTCTTC
abundance: many; v_gene: TRBV7-9; j_gene: TRBJ2-1; d_gene: NA; CDR3aa: CASSLNGNEQFF; CDR3nt: TGTGCCAGCAGCTTGAATGGCAATGAGCAGTTCTTC